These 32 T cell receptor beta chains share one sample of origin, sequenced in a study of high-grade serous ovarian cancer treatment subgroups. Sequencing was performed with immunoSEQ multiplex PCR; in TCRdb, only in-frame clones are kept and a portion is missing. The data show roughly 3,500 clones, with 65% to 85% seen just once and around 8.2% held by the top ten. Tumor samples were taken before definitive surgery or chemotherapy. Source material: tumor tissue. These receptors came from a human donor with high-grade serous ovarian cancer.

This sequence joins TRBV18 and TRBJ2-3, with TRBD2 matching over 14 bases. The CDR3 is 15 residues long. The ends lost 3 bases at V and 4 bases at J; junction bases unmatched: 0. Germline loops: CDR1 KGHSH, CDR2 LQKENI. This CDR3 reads CASSPTSGGADTQYF. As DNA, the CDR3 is TGTGCCAGCTCACCGACTAGCGGGGGGGCAGATACGCAGTATTTT.

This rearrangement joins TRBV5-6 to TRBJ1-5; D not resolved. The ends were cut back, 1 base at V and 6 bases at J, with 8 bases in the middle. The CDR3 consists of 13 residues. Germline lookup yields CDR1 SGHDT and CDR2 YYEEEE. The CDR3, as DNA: TGTGCCAGCAGCTTGTTCGGAGGTCAGCCCCAGCATTTT. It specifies CASSLFGGQPQHF. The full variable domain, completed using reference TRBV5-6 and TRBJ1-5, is DAGVTQSPTHLIKTRGQQVTLRCSPKSGHDTVSWYQQALGQGPQFIFQYYEEEERQRGNFPDRFSGHQFPNYSSELNVNALLLGDSALYLCASSLFGGQPQHFGDGTRLSIL.

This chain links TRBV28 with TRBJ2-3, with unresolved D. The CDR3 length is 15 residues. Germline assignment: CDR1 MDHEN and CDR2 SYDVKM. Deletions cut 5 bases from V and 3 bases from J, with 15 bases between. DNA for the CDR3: TGTGCCAGCAGTCCTCTAGGGATATGGACAGATACGCAGTATTTT. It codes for CASSPLGIWTDTQYF.

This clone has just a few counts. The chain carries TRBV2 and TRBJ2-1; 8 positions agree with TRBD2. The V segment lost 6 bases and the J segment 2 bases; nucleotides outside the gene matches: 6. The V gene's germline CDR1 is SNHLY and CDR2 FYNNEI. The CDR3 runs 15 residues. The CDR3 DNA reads TGTGCCAGCAGCGCCGGGAGGGGGGCCTACAATGAGCAGTTCTTC. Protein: CASSAGRGAYNEQFF.

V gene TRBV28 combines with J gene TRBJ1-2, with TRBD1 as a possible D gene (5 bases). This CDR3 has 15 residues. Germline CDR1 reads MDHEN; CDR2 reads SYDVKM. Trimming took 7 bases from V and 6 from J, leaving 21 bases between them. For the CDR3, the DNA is TGTGCCAGCACCCCCGGGTTTTCAGGGACGAATGGCTACACCTTC. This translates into CASTPGFSGTNGYTF.

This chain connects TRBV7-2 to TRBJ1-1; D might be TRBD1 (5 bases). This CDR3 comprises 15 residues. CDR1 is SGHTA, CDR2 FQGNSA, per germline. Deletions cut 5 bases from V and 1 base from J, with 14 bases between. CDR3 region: CASSQARVPNTEAFF. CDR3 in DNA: TGTGCCAGCAGCCAAGCCAGGGTCCCGAACACTGAAGCTTTCTTT.

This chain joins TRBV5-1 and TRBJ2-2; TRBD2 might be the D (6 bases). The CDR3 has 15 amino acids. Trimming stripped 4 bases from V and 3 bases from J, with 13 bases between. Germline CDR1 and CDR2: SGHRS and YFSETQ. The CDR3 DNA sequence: TGCGCCAGCAGCATACTGAGCGGGTACACCGGGGAGCTGTTTTTT. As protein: CASSILSGYTGELFF.

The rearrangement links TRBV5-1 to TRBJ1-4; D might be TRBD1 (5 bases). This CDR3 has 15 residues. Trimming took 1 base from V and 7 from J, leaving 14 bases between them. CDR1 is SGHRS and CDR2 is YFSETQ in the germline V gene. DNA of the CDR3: TGCGCCAGCAGCTTGATGGGAGGGACCCTTGAAAAACTGTTTTTT. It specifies CASSLMGGTLEKLFF. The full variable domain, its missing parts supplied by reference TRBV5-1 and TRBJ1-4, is KAGVTQTPRYLIKTRGQQVTLSCSPISGHRSVSWYQQTPGQGLQFLFEYFSETQRNKGNFPGRFSGRQFSNSRSEMNVSTLELGDSALYLCASSLMGGTLEKLFFGSGTQLSVL.

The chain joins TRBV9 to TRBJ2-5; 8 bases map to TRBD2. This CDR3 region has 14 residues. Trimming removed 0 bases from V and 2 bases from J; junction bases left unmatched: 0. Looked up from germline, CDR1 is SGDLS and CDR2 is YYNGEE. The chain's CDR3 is CASSVAGGQETQYF. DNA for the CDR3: TGTGCCAGCAGCGTAGCGGGGGGGCAAGAGACCCAGTACTTC.

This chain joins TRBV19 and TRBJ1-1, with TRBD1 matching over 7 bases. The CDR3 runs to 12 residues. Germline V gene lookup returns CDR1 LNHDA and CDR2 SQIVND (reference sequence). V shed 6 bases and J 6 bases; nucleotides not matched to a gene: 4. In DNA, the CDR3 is TGTGCCAGTAGGAGACAGGGTCCTGAAGCTTTCTTT. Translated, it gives CASRRQGPEAFF.

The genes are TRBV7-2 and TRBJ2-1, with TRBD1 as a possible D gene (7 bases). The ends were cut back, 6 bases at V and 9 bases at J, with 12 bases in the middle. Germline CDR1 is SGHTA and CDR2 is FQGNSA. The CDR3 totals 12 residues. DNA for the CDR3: TGTGCCAGCAGAGACAGGGAGGTTGAGCAGTTCTTC. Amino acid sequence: CASRDREVEQFF.

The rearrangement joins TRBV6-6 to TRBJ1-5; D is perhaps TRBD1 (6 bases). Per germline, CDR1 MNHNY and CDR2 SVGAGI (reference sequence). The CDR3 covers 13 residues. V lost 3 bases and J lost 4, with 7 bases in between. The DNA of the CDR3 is TGTGCCAGCAGTTATGGACAGAATCAGCCCCAGCATTTT. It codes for CASSYGQNQPQHF.

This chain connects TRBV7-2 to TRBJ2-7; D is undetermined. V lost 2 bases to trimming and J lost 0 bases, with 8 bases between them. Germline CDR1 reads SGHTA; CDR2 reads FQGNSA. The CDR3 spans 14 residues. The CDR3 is CASSLLFSSYEQYF. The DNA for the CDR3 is TGTGCCAGCAGCTTATTATTTTCCTCCTACGAGCAGTACTTC.

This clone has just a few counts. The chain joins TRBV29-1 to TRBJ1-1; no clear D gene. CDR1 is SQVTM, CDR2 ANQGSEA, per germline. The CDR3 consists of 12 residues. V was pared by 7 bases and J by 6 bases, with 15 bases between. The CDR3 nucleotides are TGCAGCGCCGGGGTGGCTGGGCCTGAAGCTTTCTTT. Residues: CSAGVAGPEAFF.

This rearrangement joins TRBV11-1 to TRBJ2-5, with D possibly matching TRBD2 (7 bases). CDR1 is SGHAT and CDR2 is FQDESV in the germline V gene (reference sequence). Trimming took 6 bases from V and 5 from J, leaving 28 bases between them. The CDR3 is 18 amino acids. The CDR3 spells CASRPRTPRGAASETQYF. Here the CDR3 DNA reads TGTGCCAGCAGGCCCCGGACGCCTCGGGGGGCCGCTAGTGAGACCCAGTACTTC.

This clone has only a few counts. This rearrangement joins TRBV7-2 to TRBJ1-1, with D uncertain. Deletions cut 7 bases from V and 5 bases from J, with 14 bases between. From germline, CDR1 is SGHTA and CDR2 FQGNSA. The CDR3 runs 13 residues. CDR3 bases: TGTGCCAGCAACCTCGGACTAAGGACTGAAGCTTTCTTT. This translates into CASNLGLRTEAFF.

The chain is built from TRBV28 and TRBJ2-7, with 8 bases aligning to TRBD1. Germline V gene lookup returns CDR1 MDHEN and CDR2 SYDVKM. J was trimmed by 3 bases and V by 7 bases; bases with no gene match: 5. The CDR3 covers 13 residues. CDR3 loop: CASIRQGNYEQYV. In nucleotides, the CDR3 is TGTGCCAGCATAAGACAGGGGAACTACGAGCAGTACGTC.

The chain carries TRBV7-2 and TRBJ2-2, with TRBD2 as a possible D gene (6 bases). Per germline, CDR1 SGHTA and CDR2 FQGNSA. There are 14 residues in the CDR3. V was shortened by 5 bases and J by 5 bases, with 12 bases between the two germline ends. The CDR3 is CASSRTTVTGELFF. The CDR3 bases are TGTGCCAGCAGCCGGACTACTGTTACCGGGGAGCTGTTTTTT.

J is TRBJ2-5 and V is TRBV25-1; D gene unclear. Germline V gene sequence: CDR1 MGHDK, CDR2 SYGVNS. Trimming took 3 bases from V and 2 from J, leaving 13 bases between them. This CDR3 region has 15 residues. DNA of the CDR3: TGTGCCAGCAGTGACCACGACGGATTTCAAGAGACCCAGTACTTC. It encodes CASSDHDGFQETQYF.

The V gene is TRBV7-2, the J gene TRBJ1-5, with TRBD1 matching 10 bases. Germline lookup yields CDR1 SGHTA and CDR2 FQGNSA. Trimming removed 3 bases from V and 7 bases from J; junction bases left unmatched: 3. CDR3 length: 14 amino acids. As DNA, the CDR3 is TGTGCCAGCAGCTTGTGGACAGGGGGGCAGCCCCAGCATTTT. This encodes CASSLWTGGQPQHF. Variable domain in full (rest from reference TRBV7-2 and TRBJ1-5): GAGVSQSPSNKVTEKGKDVELRCDPISGHTALYWYRQSLGQGLEFLIYFQGNSAPDKSGLPSDRFSAERTGGSVSTLTIQRTQQEDSAVYLCASSLWTGGQPQHFGDGTRLSIL.

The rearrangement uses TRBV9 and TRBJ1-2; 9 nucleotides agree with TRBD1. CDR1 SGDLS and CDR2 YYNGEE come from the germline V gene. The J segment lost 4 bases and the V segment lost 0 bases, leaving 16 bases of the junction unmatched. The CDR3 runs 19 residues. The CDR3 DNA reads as TGTGCCAGCAGCGTAGAGACCGGGACAGGGAGATTCTATGGCTATGGCTACACCTTC. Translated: CASSVETGTGRFYGYGYTF.

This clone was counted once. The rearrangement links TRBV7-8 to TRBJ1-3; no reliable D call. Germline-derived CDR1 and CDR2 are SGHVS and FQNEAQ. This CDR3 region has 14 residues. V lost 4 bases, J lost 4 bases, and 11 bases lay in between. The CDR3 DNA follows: TGTGCCAGCAGCTCTACCCCGGGGGGAAACACCATATATTTT. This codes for CASSSTPGGNTIYF.

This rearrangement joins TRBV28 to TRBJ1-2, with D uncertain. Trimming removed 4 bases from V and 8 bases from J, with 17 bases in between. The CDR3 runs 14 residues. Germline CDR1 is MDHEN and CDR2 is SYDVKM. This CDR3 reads CASSSGGSEYGYTF. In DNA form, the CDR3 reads TGTGCCAGCAGTTCTGGCGGGAGCGAGTACGGCTACACCTTC.

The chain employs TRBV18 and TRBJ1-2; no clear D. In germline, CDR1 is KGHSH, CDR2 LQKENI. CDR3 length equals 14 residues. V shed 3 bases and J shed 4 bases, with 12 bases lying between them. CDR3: CASSPVQELYGYTF. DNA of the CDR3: TGTGCCAGCTCACCGGTTCAGGAGCTCTATGGCTACACCTTC.

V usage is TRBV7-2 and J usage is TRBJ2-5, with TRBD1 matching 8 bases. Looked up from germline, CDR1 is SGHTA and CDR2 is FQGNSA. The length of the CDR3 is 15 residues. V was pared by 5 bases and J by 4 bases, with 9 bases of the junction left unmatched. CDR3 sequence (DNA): TGTGCCAGCAGCGTGGGACAGGTGGGGAGAGAGACCCAGTACTTC. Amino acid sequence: CASSVGQVGRETQYF.

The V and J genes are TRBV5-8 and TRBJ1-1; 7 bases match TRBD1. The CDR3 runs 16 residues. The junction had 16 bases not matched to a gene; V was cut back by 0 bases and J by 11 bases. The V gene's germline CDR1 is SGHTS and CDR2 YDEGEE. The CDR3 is CASSLVGTASSRRAFF. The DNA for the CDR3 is TGTGCCAGCAGCTTGGTAGGGACAGCTTCCAGCAGACGGGCTTTCTTT.

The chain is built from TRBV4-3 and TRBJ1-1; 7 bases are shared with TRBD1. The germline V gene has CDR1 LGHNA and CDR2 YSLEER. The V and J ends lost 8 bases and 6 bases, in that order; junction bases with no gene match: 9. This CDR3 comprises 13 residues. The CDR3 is CASRPDRAAEAFF. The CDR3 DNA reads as TGCGCCAGCCGGCCAGACAGGGCGGCTGAAGCTTTCTTT.

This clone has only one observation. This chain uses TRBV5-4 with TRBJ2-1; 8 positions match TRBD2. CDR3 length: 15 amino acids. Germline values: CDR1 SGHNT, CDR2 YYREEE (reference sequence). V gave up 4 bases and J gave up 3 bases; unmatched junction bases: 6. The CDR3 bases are TGTGCCAGCAGCATGGCGGGGGGCGGCTACAATGAGCAGTTCTTC. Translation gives CASSMAGGGYNEQFF.

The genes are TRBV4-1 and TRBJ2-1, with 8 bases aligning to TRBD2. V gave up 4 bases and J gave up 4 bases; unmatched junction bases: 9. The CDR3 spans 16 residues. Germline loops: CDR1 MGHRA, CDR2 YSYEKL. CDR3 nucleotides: TGCGCCAGCAGCCGGGATAGCGGGGCGACTTACAATGAGCAGTTCTTC. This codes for CASSRDSGATYNEQFF.

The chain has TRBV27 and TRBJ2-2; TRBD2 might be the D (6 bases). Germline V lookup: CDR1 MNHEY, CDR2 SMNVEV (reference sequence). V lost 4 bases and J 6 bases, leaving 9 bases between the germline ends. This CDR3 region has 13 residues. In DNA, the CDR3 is TGTGCCAGCAGTTCATGGGAGGCCGGGGAGCTGTTTTTT. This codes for CASSSWEAGELFF.

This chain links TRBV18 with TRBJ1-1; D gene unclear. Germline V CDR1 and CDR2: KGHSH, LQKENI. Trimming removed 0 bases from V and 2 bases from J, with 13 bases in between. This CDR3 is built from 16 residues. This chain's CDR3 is CASSPPTTSYNTEAFF. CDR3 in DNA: TGTGCCAGCTCACCACCAACAACGTCATATAACACTGAAGCTTTCTTT.

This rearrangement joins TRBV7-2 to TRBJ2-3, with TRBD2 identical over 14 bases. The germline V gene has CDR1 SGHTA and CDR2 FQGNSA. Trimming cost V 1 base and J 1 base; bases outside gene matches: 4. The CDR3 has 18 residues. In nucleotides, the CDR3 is TGTGCCAGCAGCTTAGGACTAGCGGGGGGGGCTGGCACAGATACGCAGTATTTT. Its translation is CASSLGLAGGAGTDTQYF.